This TCR beta chain was documented in a study of cytomegalovirus exposure and HLA in healthy donors. The PCR contained 60 Vbeta and 13 Jbeta primers. Sequencing was performed with immunoSEQ multiplex PCR; in TCRdb, only in-frame clones are kept and a portion is missing. The sample holds roughly 98,000 clones, around 68% seen once. This clone has more than one count but fewer than ten. Its antigen remains unidentified. Germline assignment: CDR1 MDHEN and CDR2 SYDVKM. V was clipped by 4 bases and J by 5 bases; unmatched bases: 9. There are 15 residues in the CDR3. Study-wide points: CMV antigen specificity of three CMV-associated chains was confirmed in vitro. In a later analysis, parvovirus B19, influenza, CMV and Epstein-Barr virus appeared linked to several top co-occurrence clusters.

The sequenced material came from PBMCs. The sequence was collected from a man aged 50 to 59 in good health and CMV-seronegative. The chain recombines TRBV28 with TRBJ1-1; TRBD1 matches 8 bases. CDR3 nucleotides: TGTGCCAGCAGTTCTCACACAGGGGGTGGAACTGAAGCTTTCTTT. It encodes CASSSHTGGGTEAFF.